This T cell receptor beta chain is from a study of early T cells in non-severe SARS-CoV-2 infection. About the research overall: Sequencing was performed on bulk RNA from unsorted whole blood, leaving chains unpaired.

V lost 4 bases to trimming and J lost 1 base; unmatched junction nucleotides: 7. CDR3 length: 15 amino acids. Per germline, CDR1 MDHEN and CDR2 SYDVKM. TCRdb processed the 5' RACE reads anew with MiXCR; each CDR3 protein has one entry. The top ten hold 4.5% to 7% of the sample, which has 75,000 to 100,000 distinct CDR3 sequences, more than 13% seen once. The chain couples TRBV28 to TRBJ2-7; 7 bases match TRBD1. The sequenced sample was whole blood. The receptor's source is an adult who was a healthcare worker with PCR-confirmed SARS-CoV-2 infection or an uninfected control (not recorded which). For the CDR3, the DNA is TGTGCCAGCAGTTCCTGGGACAGTGCTTCCTACGAGCAGTACTTC. The encoded protein is CASSSWDSASYEQYF.